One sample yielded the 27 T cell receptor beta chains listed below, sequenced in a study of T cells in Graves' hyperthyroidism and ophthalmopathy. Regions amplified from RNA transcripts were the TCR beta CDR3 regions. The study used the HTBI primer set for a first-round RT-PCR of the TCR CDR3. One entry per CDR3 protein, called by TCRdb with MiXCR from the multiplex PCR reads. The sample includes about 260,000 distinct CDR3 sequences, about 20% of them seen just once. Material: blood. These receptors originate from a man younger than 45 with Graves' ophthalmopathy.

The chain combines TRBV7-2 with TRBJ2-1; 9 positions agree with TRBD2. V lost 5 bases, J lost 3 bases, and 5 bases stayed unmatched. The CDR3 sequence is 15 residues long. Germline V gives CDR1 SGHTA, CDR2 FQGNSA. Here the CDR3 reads CASSGRTSVYNEQFF. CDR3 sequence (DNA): TGTGCCAGCAGCGGACGGACTAGCGTCTACAATGAGCAGTTCTTC.

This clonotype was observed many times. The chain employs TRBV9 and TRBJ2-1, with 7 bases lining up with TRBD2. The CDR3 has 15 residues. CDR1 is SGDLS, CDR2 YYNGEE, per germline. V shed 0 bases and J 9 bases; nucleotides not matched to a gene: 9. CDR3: CASSVVGGGSGEQFF. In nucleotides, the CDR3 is TGTGCCAGCAGCGTAGTGGGGGGAGGGTCGGGTGAGCAGTTCTTC.

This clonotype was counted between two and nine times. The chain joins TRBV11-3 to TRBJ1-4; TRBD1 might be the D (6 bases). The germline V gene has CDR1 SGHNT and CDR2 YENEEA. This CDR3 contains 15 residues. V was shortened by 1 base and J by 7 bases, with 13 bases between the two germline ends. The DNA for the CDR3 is TGTGCCAGCAGCTTAGGGGGGACATCCCGTGAAAAACTGTTTTTT. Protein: CASSLGGTSREKLFF. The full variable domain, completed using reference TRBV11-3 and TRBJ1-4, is EAGVVQSPRYKIIEKKQPVAFWCNPISGHNTLYWYLQNLGQGPELLIRYENEEAVDDSQLPKDRFSAERLKGVDSTLKIQPAELGDSAVYLCASSLGGTSREKLFFGSGTQLSVL.

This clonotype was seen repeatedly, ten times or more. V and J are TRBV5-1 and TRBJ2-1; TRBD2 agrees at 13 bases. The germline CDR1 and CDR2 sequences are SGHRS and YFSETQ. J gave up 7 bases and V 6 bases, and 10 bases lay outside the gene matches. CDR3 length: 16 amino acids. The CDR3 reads CASTPSGTSGTNEQFF. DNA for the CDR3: TGCGCCAGCACCCCTTCCGGGACTAGCGGGACAAATGAGCAGTTCTTC.

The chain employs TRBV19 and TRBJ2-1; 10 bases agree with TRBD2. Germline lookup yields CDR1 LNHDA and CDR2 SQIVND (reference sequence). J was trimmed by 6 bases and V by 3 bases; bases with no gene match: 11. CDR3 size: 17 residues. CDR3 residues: CASSIGFGASGSNEQFF. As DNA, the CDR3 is TGTGCCAGTAGTATTGGATTCGGGGCTAGCGGGAGCAATGAGCAGTTCTTC. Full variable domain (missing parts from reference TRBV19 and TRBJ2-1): DGGITQSPKYLFRKEGQNVTLSCEQNLNHDAMYWYRQDPGQGLRLIYYSQIVNDFQKGDIAEGYSVSREKKESFPLTVTSAQKNPTAFYLCASSIGFGASGSNEQFFGPGTRLTVL.

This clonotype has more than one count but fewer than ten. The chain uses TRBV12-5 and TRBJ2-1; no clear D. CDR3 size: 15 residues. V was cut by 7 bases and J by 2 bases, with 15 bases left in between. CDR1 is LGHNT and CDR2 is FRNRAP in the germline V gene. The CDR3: CASASPGTTYNEQFF. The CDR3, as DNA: TGTGCTAGTGCCTCCCCTGGCACCACCTACAATGAGCAGTTCTTC.

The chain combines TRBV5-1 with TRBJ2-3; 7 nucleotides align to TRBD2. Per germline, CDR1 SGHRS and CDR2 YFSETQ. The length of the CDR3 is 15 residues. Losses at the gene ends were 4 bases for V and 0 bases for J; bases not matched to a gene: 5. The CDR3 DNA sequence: TGCGCCAGCAGCCCGGGACTACCTAGCACAGATACGCAGTATTTT. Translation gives CASSPGLPSTDTQYF.

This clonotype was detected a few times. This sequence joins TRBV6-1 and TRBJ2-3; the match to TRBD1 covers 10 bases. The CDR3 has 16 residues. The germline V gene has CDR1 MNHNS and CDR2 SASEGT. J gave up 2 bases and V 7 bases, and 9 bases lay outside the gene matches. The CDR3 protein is CASNPLGQGFTDTQYF. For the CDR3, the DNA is TGTGCCAGCAATCCTTTGGGACAGGGGTTCACAGATACGCAGTATTTT.

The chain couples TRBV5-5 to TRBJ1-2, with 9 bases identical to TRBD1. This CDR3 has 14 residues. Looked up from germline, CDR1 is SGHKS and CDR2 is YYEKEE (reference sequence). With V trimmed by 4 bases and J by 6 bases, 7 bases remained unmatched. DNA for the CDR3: TGTGCCAGCAGCGGGGACAGGGTGGCGAATGGCTACACCTTC. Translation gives CASSGDRVANGYTF.

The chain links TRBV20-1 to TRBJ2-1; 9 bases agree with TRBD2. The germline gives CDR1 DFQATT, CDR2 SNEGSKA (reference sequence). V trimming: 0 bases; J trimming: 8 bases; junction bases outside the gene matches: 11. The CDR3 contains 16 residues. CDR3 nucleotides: TGCAGTGCTAGAGAGTCTAGCGGGATAGCAGGCGATGAGCAGTTCTTC. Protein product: CSARESSGIAGDEQFF.

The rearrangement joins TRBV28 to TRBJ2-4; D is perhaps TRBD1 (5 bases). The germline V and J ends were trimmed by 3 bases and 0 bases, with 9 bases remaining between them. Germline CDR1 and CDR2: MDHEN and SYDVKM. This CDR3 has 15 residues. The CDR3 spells CASSFPGLAKNIQYF. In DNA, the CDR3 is TGTGCCAGCAGTTTCCCAGGGTTAGCCAAAAACATTCAGTACTTC. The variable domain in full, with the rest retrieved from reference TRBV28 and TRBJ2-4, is DVKVTQSSRYLVKRTGEKVFLECVQDMDHENMFWYRQDPGLGLRLIYFSYDVKMKEKGDIPEGYSVSREKKERFSLILESASTNQTSMYLCASSFPGLAKNIQYFGAGTRLSVL.

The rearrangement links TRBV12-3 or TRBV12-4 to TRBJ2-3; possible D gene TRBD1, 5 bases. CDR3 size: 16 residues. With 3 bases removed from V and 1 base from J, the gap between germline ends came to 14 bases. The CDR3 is CASSFLNRKGTDTQYF. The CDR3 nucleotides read TGTGCCAGCAGTTTTCTTAACAGGAAAGGCACAGATACGCAGTATTTT.

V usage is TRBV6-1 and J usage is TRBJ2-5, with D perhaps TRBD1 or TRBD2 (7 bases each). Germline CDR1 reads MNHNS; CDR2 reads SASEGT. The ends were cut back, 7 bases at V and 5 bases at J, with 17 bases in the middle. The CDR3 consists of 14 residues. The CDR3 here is CASNPGGRGETQYF. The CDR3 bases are TGTGCCAGCAACCCAGGGGGGAGGGGGGAGACCCAGTACTTC.

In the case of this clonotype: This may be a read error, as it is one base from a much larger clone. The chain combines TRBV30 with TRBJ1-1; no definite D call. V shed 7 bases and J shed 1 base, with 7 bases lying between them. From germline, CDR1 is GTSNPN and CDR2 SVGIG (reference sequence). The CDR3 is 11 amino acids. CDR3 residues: CASWENTEAFF. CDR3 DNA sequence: TGTGCCTCTTGGGAGAACACTGAAGCTTTCTTT.

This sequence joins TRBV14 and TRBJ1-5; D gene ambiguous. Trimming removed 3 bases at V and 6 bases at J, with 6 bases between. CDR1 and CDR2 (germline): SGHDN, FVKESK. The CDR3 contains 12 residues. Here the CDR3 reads CASSHLSQPQHF. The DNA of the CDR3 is TGTGCCAGCAGCCACCTATCTCAGCCCCAGCATTTT. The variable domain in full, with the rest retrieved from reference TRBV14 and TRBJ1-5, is EAGVTQFPSHSVIEKGQTVTLRCDPISGHDNLYWYRRVMGKEIKFLLHFVKESKQDESGMPNNRFLAERTGGTYSTLKVQPAELEDSGVYFCASSHLSQPQHFGDGTRLSIL.

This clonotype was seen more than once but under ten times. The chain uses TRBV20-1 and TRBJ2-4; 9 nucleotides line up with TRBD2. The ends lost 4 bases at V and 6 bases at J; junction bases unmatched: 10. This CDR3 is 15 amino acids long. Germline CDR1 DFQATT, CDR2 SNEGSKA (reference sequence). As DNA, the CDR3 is TGCAGTGCTAAACCCCCGCGGGAGGGATTAAACATTCAGTACTTC. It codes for CSAKPPREGLNIQYF.

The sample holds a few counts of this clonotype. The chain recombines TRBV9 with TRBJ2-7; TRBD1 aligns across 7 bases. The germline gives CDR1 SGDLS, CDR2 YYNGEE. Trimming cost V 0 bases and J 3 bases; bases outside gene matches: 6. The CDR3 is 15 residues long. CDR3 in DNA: TGTGCCAGCAGCGTAGGCCCGGGACAGCGCTACGAGCAGTACTTC. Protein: CASSVGPGQRYEQYF. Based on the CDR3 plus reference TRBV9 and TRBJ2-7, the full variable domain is DSGVTQTPKHLITATGQRVTLRCSPRSGDLSVYWYQQSLDQGLQFLIQYYNGEERAKGNILERFSAQQFPDLHSELNLSSLELGDSALYFCASSVGPGQRYEQYFGPGTRLTVT.

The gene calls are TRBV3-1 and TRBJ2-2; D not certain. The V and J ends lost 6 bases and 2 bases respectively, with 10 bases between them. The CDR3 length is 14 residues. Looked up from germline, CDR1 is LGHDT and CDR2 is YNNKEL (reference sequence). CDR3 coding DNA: TGTGCCAGCAGGCCGTCGGGTAACACCGGGGAGCTGTTTTTT. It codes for CASRPSGNTGELFF.

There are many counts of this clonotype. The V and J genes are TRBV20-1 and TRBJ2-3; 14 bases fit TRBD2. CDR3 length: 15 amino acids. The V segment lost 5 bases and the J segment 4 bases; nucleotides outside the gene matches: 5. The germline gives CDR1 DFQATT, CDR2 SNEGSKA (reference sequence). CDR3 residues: CSAGTSGSGADTQYF. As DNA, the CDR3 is TGCAGTGCTGGGACTAGCGGGAGTGGCGCAGATACGCAGTATTTT.

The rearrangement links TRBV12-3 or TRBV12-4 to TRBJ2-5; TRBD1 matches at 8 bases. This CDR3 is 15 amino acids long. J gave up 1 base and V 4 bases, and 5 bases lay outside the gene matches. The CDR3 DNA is TGTGCCAGCAGTTGGGGACAGGCTTCCCAAGAGACCCAGTACTTC. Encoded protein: CASSWGQASQETQYF.

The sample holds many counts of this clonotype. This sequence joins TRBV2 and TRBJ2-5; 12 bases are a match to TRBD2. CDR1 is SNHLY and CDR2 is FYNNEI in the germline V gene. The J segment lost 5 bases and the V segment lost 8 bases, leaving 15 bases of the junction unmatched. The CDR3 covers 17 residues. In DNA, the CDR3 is TGTGCCAGCCGTCGGACTAGCGGGGCCAGCAGCAGGGAGACCCAGTACTTC. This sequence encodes CASRRTSGASSRETQYF.

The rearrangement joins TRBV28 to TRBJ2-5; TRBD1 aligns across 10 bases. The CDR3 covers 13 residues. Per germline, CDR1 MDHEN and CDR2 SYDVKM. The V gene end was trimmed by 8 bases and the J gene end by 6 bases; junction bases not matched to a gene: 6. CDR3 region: CASGDRGRQTQYF. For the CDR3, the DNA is TGTGCCAGCGGCGACAGGGGGCGGCAGACCCAGTACTTC.

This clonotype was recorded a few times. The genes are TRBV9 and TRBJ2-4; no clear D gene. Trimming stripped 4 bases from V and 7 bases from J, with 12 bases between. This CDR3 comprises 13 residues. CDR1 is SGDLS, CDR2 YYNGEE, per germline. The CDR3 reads CASSPDGLNIQYF. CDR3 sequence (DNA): TGTGCCAGCAGCCCCGACGGGCTCAACATTCAGTACTTC.

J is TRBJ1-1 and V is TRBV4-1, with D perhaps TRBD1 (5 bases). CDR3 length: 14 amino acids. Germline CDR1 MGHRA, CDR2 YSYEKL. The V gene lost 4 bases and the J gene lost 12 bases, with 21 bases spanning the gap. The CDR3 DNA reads TGCGCCAGCAGCCCCCTCGCGGGGGGACTGGGAACTTTCTTT. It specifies CASSPLAGGLGTFF.

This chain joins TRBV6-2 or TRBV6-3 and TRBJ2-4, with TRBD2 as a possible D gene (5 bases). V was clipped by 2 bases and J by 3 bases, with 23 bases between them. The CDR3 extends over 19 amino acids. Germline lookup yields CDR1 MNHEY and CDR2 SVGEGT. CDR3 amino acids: CASSYRTVDSRVGKNIQYF. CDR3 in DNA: TGTGCCAGCAGTTACCGCACGGTGGACTCAAGAGTGGGCAAAAACATTCAGTACTTC.

The CDR3 sequence is CSARVGSTEQFF. The CDR3, as DNA: TGCAGTGCTAGAGTTGGGAGCACTGAGCAGTTCTTC. The rearrangement joins TRBV20-1 to TRBJ2-1; the D gene is possibly TRBD2 (5 bases). The CDR3 extends over 12 amino acids. Germline loops: CDR1 DFQATT, CDR2 SNEGSKA (reference sequence). V was trimmed by 1 base and J by 9 bases, leaving 10 bases between them.

CDR3 bases: TGTGCCAGCAGTGATTCAACCGGGACTAGCGGTTTCATAAGCTCCTACAATGAGCAGTTCTTC. Amino acid sequence: CASSDSTGTSGFISSYNEQFF. The chain carries TRBV28 and TRBJ2-1; 11 bases are shared with TRBD2. The CDR3 consists of 21 residues. Germline V gives CDR1 MDHEN, CDR2 SYDVKM. V lost 5 bases to trimming and J lost 0 bases; unmatched junction nucleotides: 18.